This T cell receptor (beta chain) was identified during a study of T cells after yellow fever vaccination. V was clipped by 0 bases and J by 6 bases; unmatched bases: 7. The CDR3 spans 16 residues. Per the germline V gene, CDR1 is LGHNA and CDR2 is YNFKEQ. Overall study results and limits: At less than 97% for CD4 and over 80% for CD8, most primary-vaccination clones showed up again after the booster. Secondary responses were weaker yet peaked faster, day 5 versus 15. Researchers noted that a small share of clonotypes showed up in both CD4 and CD8 compartments. There was a possibility that FACS-sorted repertoires contained abundant clonotypes contaminating from the bulk population.

This clonotype was counted a few times. Antigen unknown. TCRdb recomputed calls from the 5' RACE reads with MiXCR, one row per CDR3 protein. The sample records 100,000 to 150,000 distinct CDR3 sequences, over 12% being singletons. This clonotype originated in a man between 18 and 29 years old who received the YFV17D yellow fever vaccine. The chain joins TRBV4-2 to TRBJ2-3; 9 bases align to TRBD2. Sequenced material: CD8+ T cells sorted from PBMCs, taken 5 days after the yellow fever booster vaccination. The CDR3 region has the DNA TGTGCCAGCAGCCAAGATGGGCCTAGCGGGGTGGATACGCAGTATTTT. This encodes CASSQDGPSGVDTQYF.